This entry lists 10 T cell receptor beta chains sequenced from one sample in a study of HIV-infected children after antiretroviral therapy interruption. Unique molecular identifiers were included in an RNA-based 3' RACE TCR library. TCRdb reanalysed the 3' RACE reads using MiXCR and keeps one entry per CDR3 protein. The sample lists about 15,000 distinct CDR3 sequences; roughly 3.4% were seen once. The treatment is: PENTA 11 planned treatment interruption arm or continuous ART arm. Sequences were derived from CD45RA+ CD4+ T cells from PBMCs, sampled from a donor given antiretroviral therapy, either interrupted or continuous. As for subset: naive CD4+ CD45RA+ CD45RO- T cells. The receptors come from a child aged 2-17 years with HIV.

The chain carries TRBV29-1 and TRBJ2-1; no definite D call. The CDR3 has 11 residues. The germline V and J ends were trimmed by 6 bases and 3 bases, with 6 bases remaining between them. The germline gives CDR1 SQVTM, CDR2 ANQGSEA. The DNA for the CDR3 is TGCAGCGTATCTAGCTACAATGAGCAGTTCTTC. Its protein is CSVSSYNEQFF.

This clonotype was seen many times. The J gene is TRBJ1-1, the V gene TRBV27, with 10 bases that match TRBD1. The CDR3 sequence is 12 residues long. The germline CDR1 and CDR2 sequences are MNHEY and SMNVEV (reference sequence). V shed 6 bases and J 6 bases; nucleotides not matched to a gene: 1. CDR3 amino acids: CASSGQGAEAFF. In DNA, the CDR3 is TGTGCCAGCAGCGGACAGGGGGCTGAAGCTTTCTTT.

This clonotype has a count of ten or more. V is TRBV19 and J is TRBJ2-2; D gene unclear. CDR1 and CDR2 (germline): LNHDA, SQIVND (reference sequence). V shed 3 bases and J shed 6 bases, with 8 bases lying between them. The CDR3 sequence is 13 residues long. The CDR3 here is CASSIIIAGELFF. CDR3 bases: TGTGCCAGTAGTATCATCATCGCCGGGGAGCTGTTTTTT.

By frequency in the sample, this clonotype is medium-sized. The junction departs from the called germline gene at one end, perhaps through a read error. The V call is TRBV28, the J call TRBJ2-5; D may be TRBD1 or TRBD2 (5 bases each). The length of the CDR3 is 11 residues. Germline values: CDR1 MDHEN, CDR2 SYDVKM. CDR3 bases: TGTGCTAGCAGTTGGGGGAACACCCAGTACTTT. It is translated as CASSWGNTQYF.

This clonotype occurred many times. The chain joins TRBV12-3 or TRBV12-4 to TRBJ2-7; D is possibly TRBD2 (5 bases). V was clipped by 6 bases and J by 9 bases, with 18 bases between them. This CDR3 region has 13 residues. The CDR3 DNA reads TGTGCCAGCAGCCACGGGGTAGGATCCGGGCAGTACTTC. It is translated as CASSHGVGSGQYF.

In its sample, this clonotype was seen many times. The rearrangement uses TRBV5-1 and TRBJ2-7, with unresolved D. Per germline, CDR1 SGHRS and CDR2 YFSETQ. CDR3 length: 13 amino acids. V shed 4 bases and J shed 3 bases, with 11 bases lying between them. CDR3 sequence: CASSVRGLYEQYF. The DNA for the CDR3 is TGCGCCAGCAGCGTTCGTGGTCTCTACGAGCAGTACTTC.

There are a few counts of this clonotype. V is TRBV7-2 and J is TRBJ1-2, with TRBD1 identical over 10 bases. The junction had 21 bases not matched to a gene; V was cut back by 4 bases and J by 4 bases. The CDR3 spans 20 residues. The germline V gene encodes CDR1 SGHTA and CDR2 FQGNSA. The CDR3 spells CASSSYAPRTGGGLGYGYTF. The CDR3 region has the DNA TGTGCCAGCAGCTCTTATGCCCCAAGGACAGGGGGTGGGCTTGGCTATGGCTACACCTTC.

This clonotype was detected ten times or more. V and J are TRBV2 and TRBJ2-3, with no clear D. Germline lookup yields CDR1 SNHLY and CDR2 FYNNEI. Trimming cost V 11 bases and J 3 bases, with 9 bases left between them. The CDR3 is 11 amino acids. Here the CDR3 DNA reads TGTGCCGCGGCGATGACAGATACGCAGTATTTT. It codes for CAAAMTDTQYF.

At least ten counts were recorded for this clonotype. This chain uses TRBV28 with TRBJ1-2, with D perhaps matching TRBD1 (5 bases). The CDR3 is made up of 12 amino acids. Trimming left V 1 base short and J 7 bases short, with 7 bases between. CDR1 MDHEN and CDR2 SYDVKM come from the germline V gene. The CDR3 loop reads CASSLSGFGYTF. Written as DNA, the CDR3 is TGTGCCAGCAGTTTATCAGGGTTTGGCTACACCTTC.

This clonotype was counted ten times or more. V gene TRBV5-4 combines with J gene TRBJ2-3; D not resolved. Germline CDR1 reads SGHNT; CDR2 reads YYREEE (reference sequence). V shed 1 base and J shed 0 bases, with 9 bases lying between them. The CDR3 has 15 amino acids. CDR3 in amino acids: CASSLSPPSTDTQYF. Here the CDR3 DNA reads TGTGCCAGCAGCTTGTCCCCACCTAGCACAGATACGCAGTATTTT. Full variable domain (remainder filled in from reference TRBV5-4 and TRBJ2-3): ETGVTQSPTHLIKTRGQQVTLRCSSQSGHNTVSWYQQALGQGPQFIFQYYREEENGRGNFPPRFSGLQFPNYSSELNVNALELDDSALYLCASSLSPPSTDTQYFGPGTRLTVL.